This T cell receptor (beta chain) appears in the sequencing data of a study of graft-versus-host responses after intestinal transplantation. Across the study: Recipients had multivisceral, liver-intestinal, or isolated intestinal transplants.

The authors seeded roughly 200,000 CFSE-labeled responder cells together with roughly 200,000 irradiated stimulator cells tagged with violet dye. The repertoire was sequenced with immunoSEQ multiplex PCR; TCRdb's copy has only in-frame clones and lacks some. The sample yields roughly 9,700 clones, 36% seen once. The CDR3 runs to 11 residues. CDR1 MNHEY and CDR2 SVGAGI come from the germline V gene. V was shortened by 7 bases and J by 8 bases, with 9 bases between the two germline ends. Study-level points and caveats: The authors found GvH clones in recipient marrow, some appearing first in ileum or blood.

This chain links TRBV6-5 with TRBJ2-1; a possible D gene is TRBD2 (6 bases). The receptor was isolated from a human patient who received an intestinal transplant. The sequenced sample was alloreactive CD8+ T cells from a mixed lymphocyte reaction culture, obtained before intestinal transplant. Subset specified: CFSE-low proliferating T cells sorted from approximately six-day pre-transplant mixed lymphocyte reaction (GvH or HvG direction). Here the CDR3 reads CASIAGYEQFF. The CDR3 nucleotides read TGTGCCAGCATTGCGGGATATGAGCAGTTCTTC.